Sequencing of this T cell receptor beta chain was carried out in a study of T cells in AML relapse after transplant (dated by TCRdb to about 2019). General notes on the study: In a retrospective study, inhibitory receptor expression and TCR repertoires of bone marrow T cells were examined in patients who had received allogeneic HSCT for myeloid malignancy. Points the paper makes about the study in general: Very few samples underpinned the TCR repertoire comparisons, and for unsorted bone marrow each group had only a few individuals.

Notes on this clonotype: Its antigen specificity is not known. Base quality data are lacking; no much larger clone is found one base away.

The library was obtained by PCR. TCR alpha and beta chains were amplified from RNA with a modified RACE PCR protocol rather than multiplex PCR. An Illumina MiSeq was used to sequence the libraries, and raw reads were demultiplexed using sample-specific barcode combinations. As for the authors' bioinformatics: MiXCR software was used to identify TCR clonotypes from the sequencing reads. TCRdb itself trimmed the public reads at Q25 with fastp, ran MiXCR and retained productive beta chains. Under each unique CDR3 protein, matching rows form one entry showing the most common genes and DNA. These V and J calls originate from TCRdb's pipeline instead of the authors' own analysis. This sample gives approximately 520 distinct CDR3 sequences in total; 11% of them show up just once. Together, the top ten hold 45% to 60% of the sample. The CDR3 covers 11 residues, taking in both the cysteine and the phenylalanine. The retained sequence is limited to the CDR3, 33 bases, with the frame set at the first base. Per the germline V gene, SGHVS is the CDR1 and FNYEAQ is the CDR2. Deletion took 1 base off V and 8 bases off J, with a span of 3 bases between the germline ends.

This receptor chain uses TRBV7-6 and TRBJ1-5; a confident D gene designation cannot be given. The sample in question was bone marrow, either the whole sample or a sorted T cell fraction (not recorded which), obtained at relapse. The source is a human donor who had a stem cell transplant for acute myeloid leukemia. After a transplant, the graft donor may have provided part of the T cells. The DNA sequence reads TGTGCCAGCAGCTTAGGGGAGCCCCAGCATTTT. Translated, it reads CASSLGEPQHF.